The present entry profiles one T cell receptor (beta chain) with its context. The entry originates in a study of cytomegalovirus exposure and HLA in healthy donors. Sequencing used immunoSEQ multiplex PCR; TCRdb keeps in-frame clones, though not all of them. The table has approximately 140,000 clones, roughly 86% seen once; the top ten hold 8.7%. The receptor comes from a young man in good health and CMV-seropositive. Sequences were obtained from PBMCs.

This chain's CDR3 is CASSVASLTSGSYSSYNEQFF. The CDR3, as DNA: TGTGCCAGCAGCGTAGCCTCTTTGACTAGCGGGAGTTATAGCTCCTACAATGAGCAGTTCTTC. V usage is TRBV9 and J usage is TRBJ2-1, with 12 positions matching TRBD2. The CDR3 spans 21 residues. V gave up 0 bases and J gave up 0 bases; unmatched junction bases: 13. Germline values: CDR1 SGDLS, CDR2 YYNGEE.